These 17 T cell receptor beta chains originate from one sample sequenced in a study of blood T cells in healthy people across ages. A J-beta primer mix and a sample-barcoded 5' primer were used in a second PCR of about 6 to 12 cycles. One entry per CDR3 protein results from TCRdb running MiXCR on the 5' RACE reads. This table has approximately 1,700,000 distinct CDR3 sequences, 39% appearing once. The sequencing input was blood. These receptors originate from a human donor in good health.

This clonotype has only a few counts. CDR3 nucleotide sequence: TGTGCCAGCAGCGCAGGACAGGGAAGGGATGGCTACACCTTC. Protein sequence: CASSAGQGRDGYTF. The V call is TRBV9, the J call TRBJ1-2; 8 bases are shared with TRBD1. The CDR3 spans 14 residues. Germline loops: CDR1 SGDLS, CDR2 YYNGEE. J was trimmed by 6 bases and V by 3 bases; bases with no gene match: 7.

There are many counts of this clonotype. V and J are TRBV4-3 and TRBJ2-7, with D uncertain. V lost 4 bases, J lost 4 bases, and 11 bases lay in between. Germline assignment: CDR1 LGHNA and CDR2 YSLEER. The CDR3 spans 13 residues. The CDR3 is CASSLNSGYEQYF. CDR3 in DNA: TGCGCCAGCAGCCTCAATAGTGGATACGAGCAGTACTTC.

The V gene is TRBV11-1, the J gene TRBJ2-3; D ambiguous. The CDR3 loop spans 15 amino acids. Trimming stripped 3 bases from V and 5 bases from J, with 15 bases between. Germline V gives CDR1 SGHAT, CDR2 FQDESV (reference sequence). CDR3 residues: CASSFLGQSGDTQYF. DNA of the CDR3: TGTGCCAGCAGCTTTTTGGGCCAAAGTGGAGATACGCAGTATTTT.

This clonotype showed up just a few times. The J gene is TRBJ2-7, the V gene TRBV6-2 or TRBV6-3; D is uncertain. Trimming pared 3 bases from V and 7 bases from J, leaving 13 bases between. The germline V gene encodes CDR1 MNHEY and CDR2 SVGEGT. The CDR3 is 13 amino acids. The CDR3 DNA sequence: TGTGCCAGCAGTTATCTGGGTCTACAGGAGCAGTACTTC. Translating it yields CASSYLGLQEQYF.

On this clonotype itself: The germline gene is not matched at one end of the junction; a read error may be the cause. This rearrangement joins TRBV7-2 to TRBJ2-7; 9 bases map to TRBD1. Germline CDR1 reads SGHTA; CDR2 reads FQGNSA. The CDR3 contains 15 residues. This CDR3 is CASSSYGTGTYERYF. CDR3 nucleotides: TGTGCCAGCAGCTCTTACGGGACAGGGACCTACGAGCGGTACTTC. The variable domain in full, with the rest retrieved from reference TRBV7-2 and TRBJ2-7, is GAGVSQSPSNKVTEKGKDVELRCDPISGHTALYWYRQSLGQGLEFLIYFQGNSAPDKSGLPSDRFSAERTGGSVSTLTIQRTQQEDSAVYLCASSSYGTGTYERYFGPGTRLTVT.

This chain joins TRBV4-1 and TRBJ1-4; the D gene is possibly TRBD1 (5 bases). Trimming removed 4 bases at V and 4 bases at J, with 13 bases between. From germline, CDR1 is MGHRA and CDR2 YSYEKL. The CDR3 has 15 residues. The CDR3 sequence: CASSRDRGINEKLFF. CDR3 sequence (DNA): TGCGCCAGCAGCCGCGATCGGGGGATTAATGAAAAACTGTTTTTT.

The chain employs TRBV9 and TRBJ1-2; tentatively, D is TRBD1 (5 bases). The CDR3 contains 15 residues. Trimming removed 4 bases from V and 7 bases from J, with 20 bases in between. The germline V gene has CDR1 SGDLS and CDR2 YYNGEE. This CDR3 is CASSFSVAGEGGYTF. The CDR3 coding sequence is TGTGCCAGCAGCTTCTCGGTGGCGGGGGAAGGTGGCTACACCTTC.

This clonotype was seen only a few times. The genes are TRBV19 and TRBJ2-1, with D maybe TRBD1 (6 bases). V gave up 3 bases and J gave up 9 bases, with 12 bases separating them. Germline CDR1 and CDR2: LNHDA and SQIVND (reference sequence). The CDR3 consists of 13 residues. The CDR3 reads CASSINRASEQFF. CDR3 coding DNA: TGTGCCAGTAGTATTAACAGGGCGAGTGAGCAGTTCTTC.

This sequence joins TRBV27 and TRBJ2-1; weak D call: TRBD1 (6 bases). Trimming shortened V by 6 bases and J by 4 bases, and 16 bases separated the two germline ends. The CDR3 has 15 residues. Germline V gene data show CDR1 as MNHEY and CDR2 as SMNVEV (reference sequence). The CDR3 protein is CASRQQGVGYNEQFF. The CDR3 nucleotides are TGTGCCAGCAGGCAACAGGGAGTCGGATACAATGAGCAGTTCTTC.

The chain joins TRBV29-1 to TRBJ1-2; possibly TRBD1 for D (5 bases). The V and J ends lost 4 bases and 5 bases respectively, with 20 bases between them. CDR1 is SQVTM, CDR2 ANQGSEA, per germline. The CDR3 runs 15 residues. The CDR3 DNA follows: TGCAGCGTTGGCAATCAAGGGGCAGCTCAGTATGGCTACACCTTC. Protein product: CSVGNQGAAQYGYTF.

V and J are TRBV12-3 or TRBV12-4 and TRBJ1-4, with TRBD1 matching over 10 bases. J lost 8 bases, V lost 6 bases, and 15 bases had no gene match. The CDR3 totals 17 residues. CDR3 DNA sequence: TGTGCCAGCAGCCGAATTAAAGGGACAGGGGTGGACGAAAAACTGTTTTTT. Translating gives CASSRIKGTGVDEKLFF.

This clonotype was recorded many times. The chain combines TRBV5-1 with TRBJ1-3, with D possibly being TRBD1 (5 bases). Germline V gene sequence: CDR1 SGHRS, CDR2 YFSETQ. This CDR3 spans 15 amino acids. Deletions cut 0 bases from V and 4 bases from J, with 11 bases between. The CDR3 region has the DNA TGCGCCAGCAGCTTGGGACGACAGAGCGGAAACACCATATATTTT. Amino acid sequence: CASSLGRQSGNTIYF.

This clonotype was recorded many times. The chain recombines TRBV7-9 with TRBJ2-4, with D perhaps assigned TRBD1 or TRBD2 (5 bases each). Germline CDR1 SEHNR, CDR2 FQNEAQ (reference sequence). V shed 5 bases and J shed 13 bases, with 15 bases lying between them. The CDR3 is 12 residues long. For the CDR3, the DNA is TGTGCCAGCAGCCCAGGGTTGGGGGAGCAGTACTTC. Protein product: CASSPGLGEQYF.

V is TRBV7-2 and J is TRBJ2-7, with a tentative D call TRBD1 (5 bases). The CDR3 consists of 15 residues. Trimming pared 1 base from V and 2 bases from J, leaving 12 bases between. Germline CDR1 reads SGHTA; CDR2 reads FQGNSA. CDR3 nucleotides: TGTGCCAGCAGCTTAGGGCTATCGGACACCTACGAGCAGTACTTC. This sequence encodes CASSLGLSDTYEQYF.

This clonotype appeared a few times. The gene calls are TRBV29-1 and TRBJ1-2; D unresolved. V was trimmed by 6 bases and J by 8 bases, leaving 13 bases between them. CDR3 length: 11 amino acids. The V gene's germline CDR1 is SQVTM and CDR2 ANQGSEA. This chain's CDR3 is CSVLDPLGYTF. Here the CDR3 DNA reads TGCAGCGTCCTGGACCCCCTGGGCTACACCTTC.

This chain joins TRBV2 and TRBJ1-2; TRBD1 matches at 8 bases. J was trimmed by 7 bases and V by 5 bases; bases with no gene match: 9. The CDR3 runs to 14 residues. The germline V gene encodes CDR1 SNHLY and CDR2 FYNNEI. In nucleotides, the CDR3 is TGTGCCAGCAGTCTGACGGACAGGGAGGGTGGCTACACCTTC. As protein: CASSLTDREGGYTF.

This chain joins TRBV3-1 and TRBJ2-3, with 9 bases fitting TRBD2. This CDR3 is built from 18 residues. Germline CDR1 reads LGHDT; CDR2 reads YNNKEL (reference sequence). Trimming removed 0 bases from V and 6 bases from J; junction bases left unmatched: 13. CDR3 sequence (DNA): TGTGCCAGCAGCCAAGACCTTGACGGCCTAGCGGGGTCGGATACGCAGTATTTT. This encodes CASSQDLDGLAGSDTQYF.